The 18 T cell receptor beta chains below were found in one sample sequenced in a study of identical twins' blood T cells. TCRdb passed the 5' RACE reads through MiXCR, listing each CDR3 protein once. The sample has a few hundred thousand distinct CDR3 sequences, roughly 28% seen once; the top ten hold 5.5% to 6.5%. The sequencing input was PBMCs. Receptors were obtained from a woman aged 18-55 years in good health.

CDR3 sequence reads: CASSVNRVSEAFF. In nucleotides, the CDR3 is TGTGCCAGCAGCGTGAACAGGGTCTCTGAAGCTTTCTTT. The genes are TRBV9 and TRBJ1-1, with D tentatively TRBD1 (6 bases). V dropped 2 bases and J dropped 6 bases, with 11 bases sitting between them. Germline assignment: CDR1 SGDLS and CDR2 YYNGEE. There are 13 residues in the CDR3.

The chain joins TRBV6-6 to TRBJ1-1; maybe TRBD1 (5 bases). Germline V gene lookup returns CDR1 MNHNY and CDR2 SVGAGI (reference sequence). The CDR3 has 14 amino acids. Trimming cost V 0 bases and J 6 bases, with 11 bases left between them. CDR3 amino acids: CASSYSSWGAEAFF. The CDR3 bases are TGTGCCAGCAGTTACTCGAGCTGGGGGGCTGAAGCTTTCTTT.

Remarks on this clonotype: In this CDR3 the conserved last residue, phenylalanine or tryptophan, is missing, so a read error is likely. The chain employs TRBV6-5 and TRBJ1-2; unclear D gene. CDR3 length: 15 residues. V was trimmed by 0 bases and J by 7 bases, leaving 15 bases between them. CDR1 is MNHEY, CDR2 SVGAGI, per germline. DNA of the CDR3: TGTGCCAGCAGTTACTCATACGTGGCCGGGCCTGGCTACACCTTA. Translated, it gives CASSYSYVAGPGYTL.

This clonotype was seen a few times. The chain has TRBV3-1 and TRBJ2-2, with TRBD1 identical over 9 bases. Germline V CDR1 and CDR2: LGHDT, YNNKEL (reference sequence). The CDR3 is made up of 13 amino acids. With V trimmed by 4 bases and J by 6 bases, 0 bases remained unmatched. The CDR3 nucleotides read TGTGCCAGCAGCCGACAGGGGGCCGGGGAGCTGTTTTTT. Protein: CASSRQGAGELFF.

This clonotype was observed a few times. V is TRBV5-1 and J is TRBJ1-1; D not resolved. The germline V gene has CDR1 SGHRS and CDR2 YFSETQ. V lost 4 bases and J 0 bases, leaving 7 bases between the germline ends. The length of the CDR3 is 13 residues. CDR3 nucleotide sequence: TGCGCCAGCAGCGCCGACATGAACACTGAAGCTTTCTTT. It specifies CASSADMNTEAFF.

This clonotype was recorded a few times. CDR3 protein: CASSFDLREQFF. The CDR3 coding sequence is TGTGCCAGCAGCTTCGACCTCCGTGAGCAGTTCTTC. This rearrangement joins TRBV7-6 to TRBJ2-1; D ambiguous. This CDR3 contains 12 residues. CDR1 is SGHVS and CDR2 is FNYEAQ in the germline V gene. V shed 3 bases and J shed 9 bases, with 9 bases lying between them.

J is TRBJ1-5 and V is TRBV6-2 or TRBV6-3; no clear D. The CDR3 length is 12 residues. The V and J ends lost 10 bases and 7 bases respectively, with 14 bases between them. The germline gives CDR1 MNHEY, CDR2 SVGEGT. The CDR3 reads CATTNPWQPQHF. As DNA, the CDR3 is TGTGCCACCACGAACCCCTGGCAGCCCCAGCATTTT.

This clonotype was seen a handful of times. The chain recombines TRBV12-3 or TRBV12-4 with TRBJ1-2, with 7 bases that match TRBD1. V trimming: 6 bases; J trimming: 4 bases; junction bases outside the gene matches: 5. This CDR3 is 13 amino acids long. The DNA of the CDR3 is TGTGCCAGCAGAAGACAGGGCCCCTATGGCTACACCTTC. Its protein product is CASRRQGPYGYTF.

This chain joins TRBV20-1 and TRBJ2-1; no reliable D call. The CDR3 has 12 amino acids. The germline CDR1 and CDR2 sequences are DFQATT and SNEGSKA (reference sequence). Between the trimmed V and J ends, which lost 3 bases and 1 base, there was a span of 4 bases. For the CDR3, the DNA is TGCAGTGCTAGGCGTTCCTACAATGAGCAGTTCTTC. Amino acid sequence: CSARRSYNEQFF.

There are many counts of this clonotype. This chain connects TRBV5-1 to TRBJ1-1; D unresolved. There are 15 residues in the CDR3. The germline V gene has CDR1 SGHRS and CDR2 YFSETQ. V was shortened by 4 bases and J by 1 base, with 14 bases between the two germline ends. CDR3 in amino acids: CASSTNRPGNTEAFF. For the CDR3, the DNA is TGCGCCAGCAGCACCAACCGTCCCGGGAACACTGAAGCTTTCTTT.

This clonotype occurred a few times. The chain employs TRBV2 and TRBJ2-5; weak D call: TRBD2 (5 bases). V lost 6 bases to trimming and J lost 0 bases, with 8 bases between them. Germline lookup yields CDR1 SNHLY and CDR2 FYNNEI. The CDR3 sequence is 13 residues long. The CDR3, as DNA: TGTGCCAGCAGCGGGAAAAACCAAGAGACCCAGTACTTC. As protein: CASSGKNQETQYF.

The gene calls are TRBV11-2 and TRBJ1-2, with D unresolved. V lost 5 bases, J lost 3 bases, and 19 bases lay in between. CDR1 and CDR2 from the germline V gene are SGHAT and FQNNGV. The CDR3 contains 16 residues. CDR3 DNA sequence: TGTGCCAGCAGCCTCCTCGGTCAGCCCGGCTACTATGGCTACACCTTC. This translates into CASSLLGQPGYYGYTF.

This clonotype has just a few counts. The chain joins TRBV5-4 to TRBJ1-2, with 7 bases identical to TRBD1. Germline V gene sequence: CDR1 SGHNT, CDR2 YYREEE (reference sequence). This CDR3 is built from 17 residues. The V segment lost 4 bases and the J segment 1 base; nucleotides outside the gene matches: 13. The CDR3: CASSHSQGTAVNYGYTF. The CDR3 coding sequence is TGTGCCAGCAGCCATTCCCAAGGGACAGCCGTTAACTATGGCTACACCTTC.

The CDR3: CASSYSVLAGGEQFF. In DNA form, the CDR3 reads TGTGCCAGCAGTTACTCTGTCCTAGCGGGGGGGGAGCAGTTCTTC. The chain couples TRBV6-5 to TRBJ2-1, with TRBD2 matching over 12 bases. This CDR3 region has 15 residues. Germline V gene lookup returns CDR1 MNHEY and CDR2 SVGAGI. V trimming: 0 bases; J trimming: 10 bases; junction bases outside the gene matches: 4.

A remark on this clonotype: One end of the junction is discordant with germline, which a read error may explain. The CDR3 coding sequence is TGCAATGCTAGTCCGGTCGTTGCAACTAATGAAAAACTGTTTTTT. It specifies CNASPVVATNEKLFF. V gene TRBV20-1 combines with J gene TRBJ1-4, with D uncertain. CDR1 DFQATT and CDR2 SNEGSKA come from the germline V gene (reference sequence). This CDR3 region has 15 residues.

This chain links TRBV9 with TRBJ1-1; D unclear. From germline, CDR1 is SGDLS and CDR2 YYNGEE. With 0 bases removed from V and 6 bases from J, the gap between germline ends came to 9 bases. The CDR3 totals 13 residues. The chain's CDR3 is CASSVEGRAEAFF. DNA for the CDR3: TGTGCCAGCAGCGTAGAGGGCAGAGCTGAAGCTTTCTTT.

In this sample, this clonotype turned up a few times. This chain connects TRBV19 to TRBJ1-2, with a weak D call TRBD1 (5 bases). The germline V gene encodes CDR1 LNHDA and CDR2 SQIVND (reference sequence). The CDR3 consists of 14 residues. Trimming cost V 7 bases and J 6 bases, with 18 bases left between them. For the CDR3, the DNA is TGTGCCAGTACCGGAGTACGAGGGGTGAATGGCTACACCTTC. The encoded protein is CASTGVRGVNGYTF.

This clonotype came up many times. The V gene is TRBV5-4, the J gene TRBJ1-1, with D possibly matching TRBD1 (6 bases). Trimming removed 7 bases from V and 0 bases from J, with 13 bases in between. The CDR3 is 14 amino acids. The germline V gene encodes CDR1 SGHNT and CDR2 YYREEE (reference sequence). CDR3 in DNA: TGTGCCAGCCGGGGGGCGGGGGTGAACACTGAAGCTTTCTTT. Protein product: CASRGAGVNTEAFF.